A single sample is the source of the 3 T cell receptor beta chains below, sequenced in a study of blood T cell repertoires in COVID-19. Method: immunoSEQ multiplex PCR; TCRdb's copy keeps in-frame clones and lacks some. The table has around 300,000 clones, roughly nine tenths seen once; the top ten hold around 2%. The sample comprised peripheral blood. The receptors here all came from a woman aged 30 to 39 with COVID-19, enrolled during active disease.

Here the CDR3 reads CASRATSGTSTDTQYF. The CDR3 bases are TGCGCCAGCAGAGCCACTAGCGGTACTAGCACAGATACGCAGTATTTT. V usage is TRBV5-1 and J usage is TRBJ2-3; 8 nucleotides agree with TRBD2. After removal of 5 bases from V and 0 bases from J, the junction contained 8 bases not matched to a gene. CDR3 size: 16 residues. CDR1 is SGHRS, CDR2 YFSETQ, per germline.

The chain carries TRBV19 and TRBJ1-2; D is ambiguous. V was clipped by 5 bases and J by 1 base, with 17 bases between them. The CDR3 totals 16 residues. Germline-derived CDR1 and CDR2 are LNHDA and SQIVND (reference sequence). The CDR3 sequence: CASSVNFYLLNYGYTF. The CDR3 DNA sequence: TGTGCCAGTAGTGTCAACTTCTACCTCCTTAACTATGGCTACACCTTC.

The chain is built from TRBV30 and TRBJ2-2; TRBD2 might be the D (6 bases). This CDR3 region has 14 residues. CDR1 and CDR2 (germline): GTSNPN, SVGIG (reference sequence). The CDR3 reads CGCCRDSPSGELFF. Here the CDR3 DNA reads TGTGGCTGCTGCCGGGACTCCCCCTCCGGGGAGCTGTTTTTT.